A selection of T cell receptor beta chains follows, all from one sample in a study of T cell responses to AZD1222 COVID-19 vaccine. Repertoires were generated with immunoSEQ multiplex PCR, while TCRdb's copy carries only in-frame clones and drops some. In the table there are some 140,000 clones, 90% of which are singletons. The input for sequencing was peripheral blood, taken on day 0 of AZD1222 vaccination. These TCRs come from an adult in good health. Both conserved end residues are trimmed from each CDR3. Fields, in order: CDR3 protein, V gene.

CDR3aa: ASSLAVRGEAGELF; v_gene: TRBV7-6
CDR3aa: ASSYFQLTYEQY; v_gene: TRBV6-6
CDR3aa: ASSRDRSNEKLF; v_gene: TRBV7-9
CDR3aa: ASSRSGVYEQY; v_gene: TRBV3-1/TRBV3-2
CDR3aa: ASSQDHSSGATVLT; v_gene: TRBV4-3
CDR3aa: ASSKEGQGGETQY; v_gene: TRBV21-1
CDR3aa: ASSLLGEETQY; v_gene: TRBV27
CDR3aa: ASSPTPTTSGGQETQY; v_gene: TRBV5-1
CDR3aa: ASSLVGGLNTEAF; v_gene: TRBV7-9
CDR3aa: ASSFRLATDTQY; v_gene: TRBV7-3
CDR3aa: AITRGGNTIY; v_gene: TRBV12-3/TRBV12-4
CDR3aa: ATSLTEEGPQH; v_gene: TRBV15
CDR3aa: ASRVSTGELF; v_gene: TRBV28
CDR3aa: AWSGLARREKLF; v_gene: TRBV30
CDR3aa: ASGSPHHYNSPLH; v_gene: TRBV28
CDR3aa: ASSPPTSGGYEQY; v_gene: TRBV4-2
CDR3aa: ASSDPRQGADTQY; v_gene: TRBV25-1
CDR3aa: ASSFGTGVNQPQH; v_gene: TRBV6-5
CDR3aa: ASSSGPEAF; v_gene: TRBV18
CDR3aa: ATSDPGLPIQY; v_gene: TRBV24-1
CDR3aa: ATGTGPGGPEEQY; v_gene: TRBV10-3
CDR3aa: ASRGAGFWNSPLH; v_gene: TRBV7-2
CDR3aa: ASSQGGSGGKSYEQY; v_gene: TRBV4-3
CDR3aa: ASSLALIGAAGQEQF; v_gene: TRBV11-2
CDR3aa: ASSLPITGNQPQH; v_gene: TRBV28
CDR3aa: ASSKDGSNYGYT; v_gene: TRBV27
CDR3aa: ASSYTSGGARDTQY; v_gene: TRBV6-5
CDR3aa: ASSLEGQANQPQH; v_gene: TRBV7-9
CDR3aa: ASSYGNTIY; v_gene: TRBV19
CDR3aa: ASRGGQGGVYGYT; v_gene: TRBV7-8
CDR3aa: ASSVTSVGGAGNTEAF; v_gene: TRBV9
CDR3aa: ASSLGGVKAF; v_gene: TRBV5-4
CDR3aa: SAQASLYGYT; v_gene: TRBV29-1
CDR3aa: ASSLGQGSDTQY; v_gene: TRBV27
CDR3aa: ASSQDGGPRSNQPQH; v_gene: TRBV3-1/TRBV3-2
CDR3aa: ASSQQTGIGYGYT; v_gene: TRBV4-3
CDR3aa: ASSTWEGGYQETQY; v_gene: TRBV19
CDR3aa: ASTPRRDRGSPIHNQPQH; v_gene: TRBV27
CDR3aa: ASSLVSGRRLNNEQF; v_gene: TRBV11-2
CDR3aa: ASSPSMDRVGYGYT; v_gene: TRBV18
CDR3aa: ASSYLGGPSNEQF; v_gene: TRBV6-5
CDR3aa: ASNSYGSYNEQF; v_gene: TRBV27
CDR3aa: ASTGLGSYEQY; v_gene: TRBV7-9
CDR3aa: ASSVGPAWNTEAF; v_gene: TRBV9
CDR3aa: ASILVGATEAF; v_gene: TRBV6-5
CDR3aa: ASSVETGGTGELF; v_gene: TRBV9
CDR3aa: ASSLSTGNYGYT; v_gene: TRBV27